This entry features one T cell receptor beta chain sequence. Its target is unknown. This sample is part of a study of T-cell reconstitution after alpha-beta-depleted transplantation in children. Points from the study as a whole: TCRbeta diversity was high at day 60 in some patients (a result of surviving recipient T cells and thymic progenitors). Most T-cell counts and diversity one year after the transplant came from T cells that were newly produced.

Researchers prepared the TCRbeta library using unique molecular identifiers, the study reports. TCRdb analysed the PCR reads with MiXCR anew, one entry per CDR3 protein. The sample includes 450,000 to 550,000 distinct CDR3 sequences, 10% to 12% seen only once; the top ten take 14%. This CDR3 spans 15 amino acids. Germline values: CDR1 SGHTA, CDR2 FQGNSA. With 5 bases removed from V and 3 bases from J, the gap between germline ends came to 17 bases. The sequences come from PBMCs, mostly from graft donor cells, collected 180 days after TCRalphabeta/CD19-depleted stem cell transplant. The chain recombines TRBV7-2 with TRBJ2-7; maybe TRBD2 (5 bases). The source of this sequence is a female patient aged 2-10 years who had a stem cell transplant for aplastic anemia, so the T cells may come from the graft donor. The CDR3 coding sequence is TGTGCCAGCAGCCGAATACTAGGCCCATACTACGAGCAGTACGTC. Translation: CASSRILGPYYEQYV.